This record looks at one TCR beta chain sequence and its context. Its target is unknown. V was shortened by 1 base and J by 8 bases, with 14 bases between the two germline ends. The CDR3 is made up of 15 amino acids. Germline V gives CDR1 MGHRA, CDR2 YSYEKL. The sample belongs to a study of T cells in localized non-small cell lung cancer. Overall study findings and caveats: There was an association of higher blood T cell density with longer overall survival.

Libraries were prepared by immunoSEQ multiplex PCR; TCRdb keeps only in-frame clonotypes and omits some of them. Here the sample spans 9,500 to 15,000 clones, around four fifths being singletons. V and J are TRBV4-1 and TRBJ1-4, with D perhaps matching TRBD1 (6 bases). The source material was peripheral blood, sampled before any cancer treatment. This receptor was taken from an older male donor with stage I lung adenocarcinoma. As DNA, the CDR3 is TGCGCCAGCAGCCAAGTCCAACAGGGACCCGAAAAACTGTTTTTT. This sequence encodes CASSQVQQGPEKLFF.